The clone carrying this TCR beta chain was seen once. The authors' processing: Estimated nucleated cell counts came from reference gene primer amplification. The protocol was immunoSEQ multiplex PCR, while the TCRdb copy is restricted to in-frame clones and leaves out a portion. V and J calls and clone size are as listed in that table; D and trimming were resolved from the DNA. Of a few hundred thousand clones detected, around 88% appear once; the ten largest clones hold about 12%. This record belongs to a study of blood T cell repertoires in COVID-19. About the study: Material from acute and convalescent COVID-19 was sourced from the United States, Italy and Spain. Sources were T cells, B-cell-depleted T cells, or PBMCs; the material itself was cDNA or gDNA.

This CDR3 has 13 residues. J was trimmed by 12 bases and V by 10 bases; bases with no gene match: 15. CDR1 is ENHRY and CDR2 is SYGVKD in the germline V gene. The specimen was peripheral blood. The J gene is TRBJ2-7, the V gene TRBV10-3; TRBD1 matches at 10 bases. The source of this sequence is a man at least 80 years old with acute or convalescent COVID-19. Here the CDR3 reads CATNPGQGYLWYF. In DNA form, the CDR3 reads TGTGCCACCAACCCGGGACAGGGGTATCTGTGGTACTTC.